The 13 T cell receptor beta chains in this list originate from one sample, sequenced in a study of blood T cell repertoires in COVID-19. Sequencing was performed with immunoSEQ multiplex PCR; in TCRdb, only in-frame clones are kept and a portion is missing. This sample carries around 270,000 clones, approximately 85% of them seen once, and the ten largest clones take more than 4%. Sequenced input: PBMCs or T cells enriched from blood (not recorded which). The receptors were gathered from a woman aged 25 to 39 who had recovered from COVID-19.

The rearrangement joins TRBV5-1 to TRBJ2-5; TRBD2 aligns across 10 bases. The CDR3 has 15 amino acids. Losses at the gene ends were 4 bases for V and 5 bases for J; bases not matched to a gene: 8. Germline V lookup: CDR1 SGHRS, CDR2 YFSETQ. CDR3 in amino acids: CASSTRSGGEETQYF. CDR3 in DNA: TGCGCCAGCAGCACTCGGAGCGGGGGGGAGGAGACCCAGTACTTC.

A single count supports this clone. The chain combines TRBV4-1 with TRBJ1-6; no firm D call. The germline CDR1 and CDR2 sequences are MGHRA and YSYEKL. V lost 2 bases and J lost 5, with 4 bases in between. This CDR3 comprises 13 residues. DNA for the CDR3: TGCGCCAGCAGCCAACGGGATAATTCACCCCTCCACTTT. Amino acids: CASSQRDNSPLHF.

The chain combines TRBV6-5 with TRBJ2-7; 7 nucleotides match TRBD1. The CDR3 has 15 amino acids. Germline V gene sequence: CDR1 MNHEY, CDR2 SVGAGI. After removal of 2 bases from V and 2 bases from J, the junction contained 6 bases not matched to a gene. In DNA, the CDR3 is TGTGCCAGCAGTTACGACAGCCAGGGGGCCTACGAGCAGTACTTC. It yields the protein CASSYDSQGAYEQYF.

The genes are TRBV29-1 and TRBJ1-4; D uncertain. V lost 7 bases and J lost 6, with 12 bases in between. Looked up from germline, CDR1 is SQVTM and CDR2 is ANQGSEA. The CDR3 totals 12 residues. The CDR3 protein is CSAERDDEKLFF. In nucleotides, the CDR3 is TGCAGCGCCGAGAGGGATGATGAAAAACTGTTTTTT.

The rearrangement uses TRBV27 and TRBJ1-1, with 9 positions matching TRBD1. The CDR3 runs 16 residues. CDR1 is MNHEY and CDR2 is SMNVEV in the germline V gene (reference sequence). J was trimmed by 0 bases and V by 0 bases; bases with no gene match: 2. CDR3 loop: CASSLSRDRVNTEAFF. In nucleotides, the CDR3 is TGTGCCAGCAGTTTATCCCGGGACAGGGTGAACACTGAAGCTTTCTTT.

The chain couples TRBV6-5 to TRBJ2-1; unclear D gene. The V and J ends lost 7 bases and 0 bases respectively, with 10 bases between them. This CDR3 is 14 amino acids long. Germline values: CDR1 MNHEY, CDR2 SVGAGI. CDR3 loop: CASMVSSSYNEQFF. The CDR3 nucleotides read TGTGCCAGCATGGTTAGTTCCTCCTACAATGAGCAGTTCTTC.

This clone was seen once. The chain couples TRBV13 to TRBJ2-5; D is unclear. Germline V CDR1 and CDR2: PRHDT, FYEKMQ (reference sequence). V dropped 2 bases and J dropped 5 bases, with 9 bases sitting between them. The CDR3 covers 13 residues. The CDR3 bases are TGTGCCAGCAGCTTACTGGCCTGGGAGACCCAGTACTTC. Its translation is CASSLLAWETQYF.

The rearrangement uses TRBV4-2 and TRBJ2-1; 12 nucleotides agree with TRBD2. V dropped 3 bases and J dropped 4; count of bases not matched to a gene: 7. The CDR3 is 17 residues long. Germline lookup yields CDR1 LGHNA and CDR2 YNFKEQ. As DNA, the CDR3 is TGTGCCAGCAGCCACTCTAGCGGGAGGGCCCAGTACAATGAGCAGTTCTTC. This sequence encodes CASSHSSGRAQYNEQFF.

This clone occurred once. This chain uses TRBV2 with TRBJ2-3; TRBD2 matches 9 bases. The CDR3 consists of 12 residues. J was trimmed by 9 bases and V by 8 bases; bases with no gene match: 6. Per the germline V gene, CDR1 is SNHLY and CDR2 is FYNNEI. This CDR3 is CASDSGRSTQYF. The CDR3 region has the DNA TGTGCCAGCGATAGCGGGAGATCAACGCAGTATTTT. Full variable domain (outside the CDR3, taken from reference TRBV2 and TRBJ2-3): EPEVTQTPSHQVTQMGQEVILRCVPISNHLYFYWYRQILGQKVEFLVSFYNNEISEKSEIFDDQFSVERPDGSNFTLKIRSTKLEDSAMYFCASDSGRSTQYFGPGTRLTVL.

A remark on this clone: This sample also contains other DNA sequences that code for the same CDR3. This sequence joins TRBV19 and TRBJ2-7; 7 positions agree with TRBD1. Germline V gives CDR1 LNHDA, CDR2 SQIVND (reference sequence). The J segment lost 2 bases and the V segment lost 4 bases, leaving 5 bases of the junction unmatched. This CDR3 is built from 14 residues. For the CDR3, the DNA is TGTGCCAGTAGTACCGGGGACAGCACCTACGAGCAGTACTTC. Its protein product is CASSTGDSTYEQYF.

V usage is TRBV4-1 and J usage is TRBJ1-1; D is possibly TRBD1 (6 bases). CDR1 and CDR2 (germline): MGHRA, YSYEKL. CDR3 length: 15 residues. Trimming cost V 0 bases and J 8 bases, with 16 bases left between them. CDR3 sequence (DNA): TGCGCCAGCAGCCAAGAGAACAGGGATGGCTCCGAAGCTTTCTTT. This translates into CASSQENRDGSEAFF.

The rearrangement joins TRBV9 to TRBJ1-3, with a possible D match to TRBD1 (5 bases). The length of the CDR3 is 16 residues. Germline V gene data show CDR1 as SGDLS and CDR2 as YYNGEE. V was trimmed by 4 bases and J by 1 base, leaving 15 bases between them. The CDR3: CASSSRTLSSGNTIYF. The CDR3 DNA reads as TGTGCCAGCAGCTCTCGGACACTCTCGTCTGGAAACACCATATATTTT.

This chain joins TRBV28 and TRBJ1-1; weak D call: TRBD1 (5 bases). The V gene's germline CDR1 is MDHEN and CDR2 SYDVKM. Trimming took off 2 bases at V and 3 bases at J, with 10 bases between the two ends. This CDR3 has 14 amino acids. The CDR3 coding sequence is TGTGCCAGCAGTTTAAGACAGAGCTACACTGAAGCTTTCTTT. It encodes CASSLRQSYTEAFF.